This T cell receptor beta chain was identified during a study of long-term antiretroviral therapy in people with HIV. V dropped 6 bases and J dropped 5 bases, with 9 bases sitting between them. CDR1 is SNHLY and CDR2 is FYNNEI in the germline V gene. This CDR3 has 12 residues. An immunoSEQ assay, version v3.0, was performed at survey level. The protocol was immunoSEQ multiplex PCR, while the TCRdb copy is restricted to in-frame clones and leaves out a portion. The sample lists about 21,000 clones; 84% were seen once. There were roughly 0.9-11 million cryopreserved PBMC in the samples before DNA extraction.

The sequencing used unsorted PBMCs, collected 1.9 years after starting antiretroviral therapy. The source is a woman aged 50 to 60 with HIV. V usage is TRBV2 and J usage is TRBJ2-3; D not resolved. The CDR3 DNA reads TGTGCCAGCAGGGACCCGGGAGATACGCAGTATTTT. This codes for CASRDPGDTQYF.